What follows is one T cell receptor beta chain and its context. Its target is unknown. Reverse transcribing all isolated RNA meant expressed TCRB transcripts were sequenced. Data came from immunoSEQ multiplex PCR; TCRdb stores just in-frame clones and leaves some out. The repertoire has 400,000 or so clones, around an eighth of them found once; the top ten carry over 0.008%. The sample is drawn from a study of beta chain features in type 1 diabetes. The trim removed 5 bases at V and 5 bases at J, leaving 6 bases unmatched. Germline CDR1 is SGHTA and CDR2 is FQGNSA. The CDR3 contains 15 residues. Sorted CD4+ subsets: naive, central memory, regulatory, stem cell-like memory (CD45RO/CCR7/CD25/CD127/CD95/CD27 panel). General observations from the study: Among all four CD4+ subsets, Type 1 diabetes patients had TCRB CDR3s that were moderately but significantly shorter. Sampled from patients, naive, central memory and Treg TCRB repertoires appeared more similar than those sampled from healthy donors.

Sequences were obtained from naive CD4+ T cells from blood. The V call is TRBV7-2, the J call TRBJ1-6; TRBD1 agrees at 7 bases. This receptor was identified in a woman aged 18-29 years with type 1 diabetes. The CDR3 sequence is CASSLFGTDNSPLHF. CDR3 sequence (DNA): TGTGCCAGCAGCCTTTTCGGGACAGATAATTCACCCCTCCACTTT.